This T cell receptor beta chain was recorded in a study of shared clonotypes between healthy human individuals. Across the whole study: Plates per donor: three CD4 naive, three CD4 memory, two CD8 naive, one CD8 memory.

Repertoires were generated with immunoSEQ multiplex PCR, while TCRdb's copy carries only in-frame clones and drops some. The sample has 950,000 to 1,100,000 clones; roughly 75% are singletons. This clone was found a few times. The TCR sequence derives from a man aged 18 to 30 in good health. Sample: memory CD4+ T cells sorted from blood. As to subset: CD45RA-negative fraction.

The CDR3 is CAISDRTGPEAFF. In nucleotides, the CDR3 is TGTGCCATCAGTGACCGGACAGGCCCTGAAGCTTTCTTT. The chain joins TRBV10-3 to TRBJ1-1, with 7 positions matching TRBD1. The germline V gene has CDR1 ENHRY and CDR2 SYGVKD. This CDR3 spans 13 amino acids. Trimming took 3 bases from V and 6 from J; bases not matched to a gene: 4.